This TCR beta chain was captured by sequencing in a study of PD-1 blockade in classical Hodgkin lymphoma. The protocol was immunoSEQ multiplex PCR, while the TCRdb copy is restricted to in-frame clones and leaves out a portion. The top ten clones hold about 8% of a sample with 23,000 or so clones, approximately 80% of them seen once. Every patient relapsed after autologous stem cell transplantation, and brentuximab vedotin exposure varied. The sample in question was peripheral blood mononuclear cells (PBMCs), obtained before the second cycle of nivolumab. This clonotype originated in a human donor with classical Hodgkin lymphoma.

The CDR3 DNA is TGTGCCAGCAGCTTGGCCGGACAGGATATTTACGAGCAGTACTTC. Protein sequence: CASSLAGQDIYEQYF. The chain is built from TRBV5-4 and TRBJ2-7; TRBD1 aligns across 7 bases. Germline lookup yields CDR1 SGHNT and CDR2 YYREEE (reference sequence). V shed 0 bases, J shed 4 bases, and the junction held 7 bases outside the gene matches. This CDR3 comprises 15 residues.